Detailed here is one T cell receptor beta chain. This record belongs to a study of blood T cells in healthy people across ages. This CDR3 is 15 amino acids long. CDR1 and CDR2 (germline): MNHNS, SASEGT. V lost 3 bases, J lost 7 bases, and 7 bases stayed unmatched. Next came a second PCR, run for about 7 to 12 cycles, which used a sample-barcoded 5' primer along with a J-beta primer mix. In TCRdb, the 5' RACE reads were re-called with MiXCR into one record per CDR3 protein. Of about 1.7 million distinct CDR3 sequences listed, 28% are singletons. The chain couples TRBV6-1 to TRBJ2-7, with TRBD1 matching 12 bases. Sequencing was carried out using blood. The clonotype originates from a woman younger than 45 in good health. In DNA, the CDR3 is TGTGCCAGCAGTGACCGGGACAGGGGGCGAACTGAGCAGTACTTC. Translated: CASSDRDRGRTEQYF.